This TCR beta chain derives from a study of T cell changes during pregnancy in multiple sclerosis. TCRdb's copy holds only in-frame clones and misses some; the assay was immunoSEQ multiplex PCR. The data show some 60,000 clones, roughly 93% seen once. The ends lost 1 base at V and 4 bases at J; junction bases unmatched: 14. The CDR3 is 19 residues long. Looked up from germline, CDR1 is LNHNV and CDR2 is YYDKDF (reference sequence). This clonotype was obtained from a female donor with multiple sclerosis, enrolled in a pregnancy study. The chain recombines TRBV15 with TRBJ2-3; 10 bases line up with TRBD2. The material sequenced was peripheral blood, taken after pregnancy. This chain's CDR3 is CATSRARGASGSAADTQYF. The CDR3 bases are TGTGCCACCAGCAGAGCCCGTGGGGCTAGCGGGAGCGCCGCAGATACGCAGTATTTT.